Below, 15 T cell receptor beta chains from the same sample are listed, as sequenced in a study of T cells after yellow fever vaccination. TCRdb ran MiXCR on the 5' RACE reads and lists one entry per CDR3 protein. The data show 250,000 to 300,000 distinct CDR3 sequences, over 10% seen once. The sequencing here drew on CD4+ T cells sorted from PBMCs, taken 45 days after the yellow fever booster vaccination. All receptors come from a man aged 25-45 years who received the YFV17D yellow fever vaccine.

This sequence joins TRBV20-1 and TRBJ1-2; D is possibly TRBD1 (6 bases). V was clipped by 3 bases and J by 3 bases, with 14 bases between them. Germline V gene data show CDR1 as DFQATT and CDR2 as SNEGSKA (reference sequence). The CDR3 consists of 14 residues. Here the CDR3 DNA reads TGCAGTGCTAGGGAAGGGGGGCGTTACTATGGCTACACCTTC. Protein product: CSAREGGRYYGYTF.

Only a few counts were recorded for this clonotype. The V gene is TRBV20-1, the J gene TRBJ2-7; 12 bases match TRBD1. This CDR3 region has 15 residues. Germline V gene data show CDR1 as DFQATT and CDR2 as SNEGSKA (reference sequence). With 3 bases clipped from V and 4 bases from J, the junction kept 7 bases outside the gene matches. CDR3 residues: CSARGTGGQFYEQYF. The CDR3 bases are TGCAGTGCTAGGGGGACAGGGGGCCAGTTTTACGAGCAGTACTTC.

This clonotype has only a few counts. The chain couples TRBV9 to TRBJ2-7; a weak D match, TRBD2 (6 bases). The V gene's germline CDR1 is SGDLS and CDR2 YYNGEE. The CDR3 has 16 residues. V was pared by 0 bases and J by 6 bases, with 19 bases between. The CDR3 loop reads CASSVAPTSSRSEQYF. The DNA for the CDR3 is TGTGCCAGCAGCGTAGCTCCTACTAGCTCTCGATCCGAGCAGTACTTC.

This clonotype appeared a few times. This CDR3 reads CASPTGVWTGELFF. CDR3 coding DNA: TGTGCCAGCCCAACGGGGGTGTGGACCGGGGAGCTGTTTTTT. The chain carries TRBV5-6 and TRBJ2-2; D might be TRBD2 (6 bases). Germline V gene data show CDR1 as SGHDT and CDR2 as YYEEEE. V shed 7 bases and J shed 5 bases, with 15 bases lying between them. There are 14 residues in the CDR3. Variable domain in full (rest from reference TRBV5-6 and TRBJ2-2): DAGVTQSPTHLIKTRGQQVTLRCSPKSGHDTVSWYQQALGQGPQFIFQYYEEEERQRGNFPDRFSGHQFPNYSSELNVNALLLGDSALYLCASPTGVWTGELFFGEGSRLTVL.

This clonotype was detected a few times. This CDR3 is CASSQDPAGTGELFF. CDR3 nucleotide sequence: TGTGCCAGCAGCCAAGATCCCGCGGGTACCGGGGAGCTGTTTTTT. The chain uses TRBV4-2 and TRBJ2-2, with D possibly being TRBD2 (5 bases). Germline V lookup: CDR1 LGHNA, CDR2 YNFKEQ. V lost 0 bases, J lost 5 bases, and 10 bases lay in between. The CDR3 is 15 residues long.

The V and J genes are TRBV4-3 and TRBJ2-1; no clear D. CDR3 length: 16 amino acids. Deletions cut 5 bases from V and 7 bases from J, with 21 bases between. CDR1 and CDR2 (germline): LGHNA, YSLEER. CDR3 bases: TGCGCCAGCAGCGGAAACACCGCCACGGCCGGGAATGAGCAGTTCTTC. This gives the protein CASSGNTATAGNEQFF.

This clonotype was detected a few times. In nucleotides, the CDR3 is TGCGCCACCGGACAGGTAACATTGGAGCAGTACTTC. It translates to CATGQVTLEQYF. The chain joins TRBV10-2 to TRBJ2-7, with 7 positions matching TRBD1. Germline V CDR1 and CDR2: WSHSY, SAAADI. J gave up 7 bases and V 10 bases, and 10 bases lay outside the gene matches. The CDR3 covers 12 residues.

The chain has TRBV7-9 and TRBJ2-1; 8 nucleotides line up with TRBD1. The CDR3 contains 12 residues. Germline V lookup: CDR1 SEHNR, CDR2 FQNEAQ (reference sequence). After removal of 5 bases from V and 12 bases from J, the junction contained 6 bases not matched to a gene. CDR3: CASSPSDRVQFF. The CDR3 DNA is TGTGCCAGCAGCCCCTCGGACAGGGTGCAGTTCTTC.

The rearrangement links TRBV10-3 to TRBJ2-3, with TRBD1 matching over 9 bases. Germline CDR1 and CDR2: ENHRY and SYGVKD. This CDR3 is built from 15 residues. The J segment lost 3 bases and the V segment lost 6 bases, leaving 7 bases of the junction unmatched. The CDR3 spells CAISGTGRWTDTQYF. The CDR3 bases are TGTGCCATCAGCGGGACAGGGAGGTGGACAGATACGCAGTATTTT.

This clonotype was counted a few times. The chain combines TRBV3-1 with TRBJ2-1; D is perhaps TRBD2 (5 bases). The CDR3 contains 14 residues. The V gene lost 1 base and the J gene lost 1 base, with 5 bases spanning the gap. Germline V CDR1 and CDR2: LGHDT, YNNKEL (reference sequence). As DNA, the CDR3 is TGTGCCAGCAGCCAAGGGACTTCCTACAATGAGCAGTTCTTC. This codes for CASSQGTSYNEQFF.

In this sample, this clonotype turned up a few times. The CDR3 region has the DNA TGCAGTGCTAGGAAACAGGGTACAAGCAATCAGCCCCAGCATTTT. It is translated as CSARKQGTSNQPQHF. The chain uses TRBV20-1 and TRBJ1-5; D might be TRBD1 (6 bases). Germline V gives CDR1 DFQATT, CDR2 SNEGSKA (reference sequence). The CDR3 is 15 residues long. V was shortened by 3 bases and J by 1 base, with 13 bases between the two germline ends.

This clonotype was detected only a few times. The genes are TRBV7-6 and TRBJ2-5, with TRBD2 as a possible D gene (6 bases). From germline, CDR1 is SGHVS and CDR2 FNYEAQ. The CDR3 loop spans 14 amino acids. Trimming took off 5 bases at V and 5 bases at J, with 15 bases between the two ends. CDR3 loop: CASSLGTLLETQYF. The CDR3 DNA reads TGTGCCAGCAGCCTCGGGACTCTTTTGGAGACCCAGTACTTC.

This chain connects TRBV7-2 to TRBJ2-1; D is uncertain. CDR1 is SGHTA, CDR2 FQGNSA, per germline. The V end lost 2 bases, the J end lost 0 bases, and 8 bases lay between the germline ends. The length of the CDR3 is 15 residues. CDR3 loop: CASSLWAYSYNEQFF. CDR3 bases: TGTGCCAGCAGCTTATGGGCCTACTCCTACAATGAGCAGTTCTTC.

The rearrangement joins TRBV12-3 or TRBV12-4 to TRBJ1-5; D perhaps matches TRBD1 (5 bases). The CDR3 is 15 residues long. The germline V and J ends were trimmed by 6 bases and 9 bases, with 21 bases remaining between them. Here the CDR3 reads CASSPVRGGPRPQHF. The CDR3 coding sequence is TGTGCCAGCAGCCCGGTAAGGGGCGGCCCCCGGCCCCAGCATTTT.

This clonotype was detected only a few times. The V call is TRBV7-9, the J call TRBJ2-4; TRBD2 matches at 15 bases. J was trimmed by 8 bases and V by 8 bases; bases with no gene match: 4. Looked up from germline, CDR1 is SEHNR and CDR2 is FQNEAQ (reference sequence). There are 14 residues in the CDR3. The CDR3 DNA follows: TGTGCCAGCCGAGGACTAGCGGGAGGGGACATTCAGTACTTC. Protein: CASRGLAGGDIQYF.